One sample yielded the 17 T cell receptor beta chains listed below, sequenced in a study of tumor and adjacent non-tumor tissue in lung cancer (dated by TCRdb to between 2017 and 2018). Libraries were made using multiplex PCR. The sequencing machine was an Illumina HiSeq 2500. TCRbeta libraries were constructed through three rounds of nested PCR with primers (Table S4) according to protocols modified from ARM-PCR. TCRdb reworked the public reads: Q25 trimming with fastp, MiXCR clone assembly, productive beta chains retained. Rows with a matching CDR3 protein are joined into one entry that keeps the most common DNA and genes. The sample table shows fewer than 85,000 distinct CDR3 sequences, and roughly 73% are seen once. Jointly, the top ten make up roughly 27% of the sample. RNA was isolated from bulk unsorted tissue, and RNA quality was assessed with a NanoDrop ND-1000 and an Agilent 2100. Input material: lung tumor tissue. The receptors come from a man aged 55 to 69 with non-small cell lung cancer.

A remark on this clonotype: An end of the junction differs from the germline gene, which may be a read error. The chain links TRBV13 to TRBJ2-5, with TRBD1 as a possible D gene (6 bases). Looked up from germline, CDR1 is PRHDT and CDR2 is FYEKMQ (reference sequence). This CDR3 region has 14 residues. The CDR3 region has the DNA TGTGCCAGCAGCCCTGGGACAATCCAAGAGATCCAGTACTTC. This sequence encodes CASSPGTIQEIQYF.

The gene calls are TRBV6-6 and TRBJ1-5; no firm D call. Between the trimmed V and J ends, which lost 9 bases and 3 bases, there was a span of 9 bases. CDR1 and CDR2 from the germline V gene are MNHNY and SVGAGI (reference sequence). The length of the CDR3 is 12 residues. The CDR3 nucleotides read TGTGCCAGTAGTACCAACAATCAGCCCCAGCATTTT. Amino acid sequence: CASSTNNQPQHF.

Details on this clonotype: Sequence at one end of the junction differs from germline and may be a read error. CDR3 DNA: TGTGCCAGCAGTTACTCGCGGGAGGCGTCCTACGAGGAGTACTTC. The encoded protein is CASSYSREASYEEYF. This chain links TRBV6-5 with TRBJ2-7, with 8 bases aligning to TRBD2. The CDR3 runs 15 residues. In germline, CDR1 is MNHEY, CDR2 SVGAGI.

Worth noting for this clonotype: Mismatch with germline at one junction end may stem from a read error. The chain combines TRBV6-5 with TRBJ2-1; D might be TRBD1 (5 bases). The CDR3 is made up of 17 amino acids. The germline V gene encodes CDR1 MNHEY and CDR2 SVGAGI. The CDR3, as DNA: TGTGCTAGCAGTTTTCAAGCTGGGGCAGGCGGAAGACATGAGCAGTTCTTC. Amino acids: CASSFQAGAGGRHEQFF.

On this clonotype itself: A much bigger clone sits one base away, suggesting this may be a read error. This sequence joins TRBV5-1 and TRBJ1-1; the D is unclear. V dropped 1 base and J dropped 0 bases, with 10 bases sitting between them. The CDR3 runs 15 residues. Germline loops: CDR1 SGHRS, CDR2 YFSETQ. The CDR3: CASSLNSLMNTEAFF. In DNA form, the CDR3 reads TGCGCCAGCAGCTTGAACAGCCTCATGAACACTGAAGCTTTCTTT.

V gene TRBV7-9 combines with J gene TRBJ2-7; D is ambiguous. The CDR3 is made up of 16 amino acids. Germline CDR1 reads SEHNR; CDR2 reads FQNEAQ (reference sequence). V shed 2 bases and J shed 5 bases, with 19 bases lying between them. The CDR3 DNA sequence: TGTGCCAGCAGCTTATATGGTGGGGTAGGACCGGACGAGCAGTACTTC. Amino acids: CASSLYGGVGPDEQYF.

The J gene is TRBJ2-1, the V gene TRBV20-1; TRBD2 matches at 8 bases. The CDR3 totals 16 residues. J lost 9 bases, V lost 2 bases, and 15 bases had no gene match. Per the germline V gene, CDR1 is DFQATT and CDR2 is SNEGSKA (reference sequence). CDR3 sequence: CSARNRAGLATSEQFF. In nucleotides, the CDR3 is TGCAGTGCTAGAAATCGGGCAGGACTAGCCACCAGTGAGCAGTTCTTC.

Points on this clonotype: Germline is not matched at one junction end, which may reflect a read error. This chain joins TRBV6-5 and TRBJ1-2; D unresolved. Per the germline V gene, CDR1 is MNHEY and CDR2 is SVGAGI. The CDR3 contains 14 residues. DNA for the CDR3: TGTCCCAGCAGCCCCGGAACATTGCATTATGGCTACACCTTC. Encoded protein: CPSSPGTLHYGYTF.

Of note for this clonotype: The conserved closing phenylalanine or tryptophan is absent in this CDR3, likely reflecting a read error. The chain links TRBV29-1 to TRBJ1-1; D not resolved. The CDR3 extends over 13 amino acids. The ends were cut back, 6 bases at V and 2 bases at J, with 13 bases in the middle. Germline V CDR1 and CDR2: SQVTM, ANQGSEA. CDR3 sequence: CSVHFWENTEAFS. The CDR3 DNA reads as TGCAGCGTCCACTTTTGGGAAAACACTGAAGCTTTCTCT.

Details on this clonotype: A much larger clone differs from this one at a single base, so this may be a read error. This rearrangement joins TRBV7-9 to TRBJ2-3, with D possibly TRBD2 on 5 matching bases. This CDR3 spans 14 amino acids. Per the germline V gene, CDR1 is SEHNR and CDR2 is FQNEAQ (reference sequence). Trimming removed 5 bases at V and 6 bases at J, with 15 bases between. CDR3 region: CASSLRLTTDTQYF. The DNA for the CDR3 is TGTGCCAGCAGCCTTCGACTAACAACCGATACGCAGTATTTT.

This clonotype was recorded many times. This chain connects TRBV6-5 to TRBJ1-5; D perhaps matches TRBD1 (5 bases). The CDR3 extends over 16 amino acids. CDR1 and CDR2 from the germline V gene are MNHEY and SVGAGI. V lost 5 bases and J lost 0, with 14 bases in between. The CDR3 loop reads CASSRTGPRSNQPQHF. In nucleotides, the CDR3 is TGTGCCAGCAGTCGAACGGGACCGCGTAGCAATCAGCCCCAGCATTTT.

In regard to this clonotype: One end of the junction fails to match germline, which may point to a read error. The V call is TRBV12-3 or TRBV12-4, the J call TRBJ1-1; D is perhaps TRBD1 (5 bases). The CDR3 contains 13 residues. CDR3 DNA: TGTGCCACCAGCCTATACAGGAGTACTGAAACTTTCTTT. Its protein product is CATSLYRSTETFF.

V and J are TRBV6-1 and TRBJ2-1, with 8 bases matching TRBD2. The CDR3 loop spans 15 amino acids. The germline gives CDR1 MNHNS, CDR2 SASEGT. CDR3 sequence reads: CVNRGGPGLGYEQFF. As DNA, the CDR3 is TGTGTCAACAGAGGAGGGCCGGGACTAGGCTATGAGCAGTTCTTC.

This clonotype came up many times. The J gene is TRBJ1-1, the V gene TRBV29-1, with 9 bases that match TRBD1. Per the germline V gene, CDR1 is SQVTM and CDR2 is ANQGSEA. J lost 6 bases, V lost 5 bases, and 1 base had no gene match. CDR3 length: 11 amino acids. The CDR3, as DNA: TGCAGCGTTAGACAGGGGGCTGAAGCTTTCTTT. It specifies CSVRQGAEAFF.

The J gene is TRBJ2-3, the V gene TRBV29-1; D perhaps matches TRBD1 (6 bases). V was cut by 7 bases and J by 9 bases, with 17 bases left in between. Per the germline V gene, CDR1 is SQVTM and CDR2 is ANQGSEA. The CDR3 covers 12 residues. The CDR3 DNA reads TGCAGCGATCTGGACAGATCGGACACGCAGTATTTT. It codes for CSDLDRSDTQYF.

Details on this clonotype: Since no conserved phenylalanine or tryptophan closes the CDR3, a read error is the likely cause. The V call is TRBV20-1, the J call TRBJ2-3, with 7 positions matching TRBD2. CDR1 and CDR2 (germline): DFQATT, SNEGSKA (reference sequence). The CDR3 has 14 amino acids. CDR3 sequence reads: CNARDEGLADTQYL. Here the CDR3 DNA reads TGCAATGCTAGAGATGAAGGACTAGCAGATACGCAGTATCTT.

The DNA for the CDR3 is TGCAGTGCTCCGGGACTAGCGGCAGTATGGGTGGAGCGAGAGACCCAGTACTTC. Its protein is CSAPGLAAVWVERETQYF. The rearrangement joins TRBV20-1 to TRBJ2-5; TRBD2 agrees at 11 bases. The CDR3 is 18 amino acids. Germline assignment: CDR1 DFQATT and CDR2 SNEGSKA (reference sequence). V was clipped by 5 bases and J by 4 bases; unmatched bases: 18.